This TCR beta chain was sequenced during a study of T cell responses to AZD1222 COVID-19 vaccine. Overall study findings and caveats: There were mostly white British donors and more females than males, and clonal diversity was possibly underestimated. Seropositive AZD1222 recipients at baseline numbered only five to seven. As reported, nearly half of all spike-specific TCRs target variant regions that are unmutated.

For this clone: Its specificity is unknown.

The CDR3 is made up of 16 amino acids. Germline assignment: CDR1 MNHEY and CDR2 SMNVEV (reference sequence). V shed 6 bases and J shed 0 bases, with 15 bases lying between them. TCRdb's table, derived via immunoSEQ multiplex PCR, lists solely in-frame clones and lacks some. This sample yields around 100,000 clones, of which more than 85% are seen a single time; 1% to 1.5% belongs to the top ten. The rearrangement joins TRBV27 to TRBJ1-5, with a tentative D call TRBD1 (5 bases). This specimen consisted of peripheral blood, obtained on day 0 of AZD1222 vaccination. This receptor was taken from an adult in good health. CDR3 sequence reads: CASSRKGRDSNQPQHF. Here the CDR3 DNA reads TGTGCCAGCAGCCGCAAGGGCAGGGATAGCAATCAGCCCCAGCATTTT.